Listed below are T cell receptor beta chains from one sample, sequenced in a study of blood T cells in healthy people across ages. Using its own MiXCR run on the 5' RACE reads, TCRdb lists one record per CDR3 protein. The table lists hundreds of thousands of distinct CDR3 sequences, more than 20% of them singletons. The same sample was also used in a study of T cells of mothers and their children.

Sequencing was done on a sample of blood. These receptors all come from a boy younger than 18 in good health. CDR3s leave out the opening cysteine and the closing phenylalanine or tryptophan.

cdr3_aa,j_call,v_call
ASSPSGATDTQY,TRBJ2-3,TRBV7-9
ATSRTREPGQNNIQY,TRBJ2-4,TRBV15
ASSLKTGSSIMNTEAF,TRBJ1-1,TRBV7-3
ASSYLNRGFDEQY,TRBJ2-7,TRBV6-2/TRBV6-3
ASSPLGSQETQY,TRBJ2-5,TRBV11-1
ASSLGGPIDTQY,TRBJ2-3,TRBV5-6
ASSRWGYEQY,TRBJ2-7,TRBV25-1
ASSEAFLGGRQPQH,TRBJ1-5,TRBV6-1
ASSYSNAGSYEQY,TRBJ2-7,TRBV6-5
ASSFSGAPNEQY,.,TRBV7-9
ASSYRGDGANVLT,TRBJ2-6,TRBV6-5
ASSFGGHGQPQH,TRBJ1-5,TRBV5-4
ASSMRGVGSEAF,TRBJ1-1,TRBV2
ASSLEVGMQETQY,TRBJ2-5,TRBV5-1
ASNYQAGEATQY,TRBJ2-5,TRBV12-3/TRBV12-4
ASSLAVTGSYSPLH,TRBJ1-6,TRBV5-1
ASSLGGLGDQPQH,TRBJ1-5,TRBV28
ASSKGQGDTEAF,TRBJ1-1,TRBV5-1
ASSVGRRGNTIY,TRBJ1-3,TRBV9
ASSLVGGLAEQY,TRBJ2-7,TRBV5-1
ASSPPAGAAKNIQY,TRBJ2-4,TRBV18
ASTGTVSSYEQY,TRBJ2-7,TRBV6-1
ASSLPSSGESTDTQY,TRBJ2-3,TRBV7-8
SVVVRGYYEQY,TRBJ2-7,TRBV29-1
ASRRDSSREQY,.,TRBV7-3
ASSDRGISYNEQF,.,TRBV28
ASSALLSSYEQY,TRBJ2-7,TRBV7-8
ASSLGTSGFSYEQY,TRBJ2-7,TRBV12-3/TRBV12-4
ASSGSGTGPETQY,TRBJ2-5,TRBV2
SVIKTGVAKNIQY,TRBJ2-4,TRBV29-1
ASSFTMANQPQH,TRBJ1-5,TRBV12-3/TRBV12-4
ASSRTSETTGEQF,TRBJ2-2,TRBV7-3
ASSAPVSYNEQF,TRBJ2-1,TRBV2
AISDLADNEQF,TRBJ2-1,TRBV10-3
ASSPKFIGQANTEAF,TRBJ1-1,TRBV4-1
ASRSGPRGAQY,TRBJ2-5,TRBV10-1
ASSHYRDDQPQH,TRBJ1-5,TRBV18
ASSPRGSGNTIY,TRBJ1-3,TRBV12-3/TRBV12-4
ASSPRFGGANVLT,TRBJ2-6,TRBV7-9
ASSQVASGGYEQY,.,TRBV4-1
ASLQAATYEQY,TRBJ2-7,TRBV28